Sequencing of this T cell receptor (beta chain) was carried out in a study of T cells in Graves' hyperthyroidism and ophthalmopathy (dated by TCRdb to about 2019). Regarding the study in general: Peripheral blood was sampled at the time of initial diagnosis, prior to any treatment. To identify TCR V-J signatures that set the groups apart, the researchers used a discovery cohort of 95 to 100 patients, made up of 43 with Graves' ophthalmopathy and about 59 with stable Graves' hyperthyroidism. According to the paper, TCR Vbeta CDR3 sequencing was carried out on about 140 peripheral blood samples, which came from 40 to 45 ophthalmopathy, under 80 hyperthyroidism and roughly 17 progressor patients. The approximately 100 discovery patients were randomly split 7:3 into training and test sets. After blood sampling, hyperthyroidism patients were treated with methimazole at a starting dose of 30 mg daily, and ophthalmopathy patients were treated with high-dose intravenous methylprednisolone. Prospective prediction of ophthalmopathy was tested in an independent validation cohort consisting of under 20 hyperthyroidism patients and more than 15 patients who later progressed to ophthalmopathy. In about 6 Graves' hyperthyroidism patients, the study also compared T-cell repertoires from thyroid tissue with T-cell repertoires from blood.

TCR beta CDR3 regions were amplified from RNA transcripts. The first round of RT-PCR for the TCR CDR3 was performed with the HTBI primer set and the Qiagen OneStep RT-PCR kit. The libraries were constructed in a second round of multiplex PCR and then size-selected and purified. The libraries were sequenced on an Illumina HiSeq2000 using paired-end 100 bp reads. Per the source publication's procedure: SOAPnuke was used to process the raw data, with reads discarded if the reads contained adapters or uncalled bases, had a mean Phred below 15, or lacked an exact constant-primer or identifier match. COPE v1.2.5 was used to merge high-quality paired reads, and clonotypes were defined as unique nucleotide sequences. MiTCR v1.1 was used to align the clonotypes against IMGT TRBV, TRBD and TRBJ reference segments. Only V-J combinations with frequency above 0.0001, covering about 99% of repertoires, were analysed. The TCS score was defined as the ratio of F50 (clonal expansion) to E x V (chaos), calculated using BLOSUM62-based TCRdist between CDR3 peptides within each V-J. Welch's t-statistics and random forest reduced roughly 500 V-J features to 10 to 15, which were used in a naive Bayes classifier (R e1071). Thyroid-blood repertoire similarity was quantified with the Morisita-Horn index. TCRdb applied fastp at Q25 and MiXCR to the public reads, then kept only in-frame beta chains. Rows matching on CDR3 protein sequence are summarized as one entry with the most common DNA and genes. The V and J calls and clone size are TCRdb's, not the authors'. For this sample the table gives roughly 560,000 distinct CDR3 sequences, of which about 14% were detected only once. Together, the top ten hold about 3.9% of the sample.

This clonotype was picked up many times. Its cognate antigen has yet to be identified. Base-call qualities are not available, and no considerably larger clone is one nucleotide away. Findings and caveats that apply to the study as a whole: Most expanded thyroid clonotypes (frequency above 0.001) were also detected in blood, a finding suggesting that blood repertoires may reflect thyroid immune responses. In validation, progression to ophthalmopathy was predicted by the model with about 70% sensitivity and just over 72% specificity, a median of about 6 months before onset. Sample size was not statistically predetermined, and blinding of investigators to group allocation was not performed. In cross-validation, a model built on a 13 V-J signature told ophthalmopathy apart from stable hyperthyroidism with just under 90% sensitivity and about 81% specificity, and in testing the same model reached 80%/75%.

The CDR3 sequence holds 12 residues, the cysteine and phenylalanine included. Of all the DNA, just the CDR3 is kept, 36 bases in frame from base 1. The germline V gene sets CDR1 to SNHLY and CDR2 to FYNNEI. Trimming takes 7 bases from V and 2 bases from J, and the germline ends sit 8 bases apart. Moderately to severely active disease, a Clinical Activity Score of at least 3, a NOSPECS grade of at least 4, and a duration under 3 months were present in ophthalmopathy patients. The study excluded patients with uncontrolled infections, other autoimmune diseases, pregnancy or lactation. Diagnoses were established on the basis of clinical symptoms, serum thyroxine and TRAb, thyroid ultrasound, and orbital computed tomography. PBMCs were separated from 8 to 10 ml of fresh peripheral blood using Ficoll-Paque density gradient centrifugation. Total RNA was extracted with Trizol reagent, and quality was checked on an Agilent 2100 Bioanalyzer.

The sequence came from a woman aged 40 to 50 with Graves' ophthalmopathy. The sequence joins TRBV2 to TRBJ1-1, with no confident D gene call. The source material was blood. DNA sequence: TGTGCCAGCACCGACTTCAACACTGAAGCTTTCTTT. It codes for CASTDFNTEAFF.